This T cell receptor beta chain was found in a study of tissue T cells after allogeneic stem cell transplantation. Trimming left V 1 base short and J 3 bases short, with 8 bases between. CDR3 length: 14 residues. Germline V gene lookup returns CDR1 KGHPV and CDR2 FQNQEV (reference sequence). Time point denoted: mouse harvest day 14 after allogeneic transplant. Each mouse received 10^7 T-cell-depleted marrow cells plus 10^6 splenic CD5+ T cells by tail vein. B6 (H2b) cells into BALB/c (H2d) mice; tissues taken at day 7 or 14. TCRdb keeps only in-frame clones here, not all; method: immunoSEQ multiplex PCR. The sample carries about 6,800 clones, under 35% recorded once. The study's findings and limits: Which tissue TCRs were alloreactive or antigen-specific was not determined. Some clones might be persisting host cells.

This clone was detected a few times. What it recognizes is unknown. Gene names are mouse gene names. The CDR3 goes on 1 residue after the read ends, and that part is filled in from the germline J gene. The source is a female BALB/c mouse given C57BL/6 T cells with graft-versus-host disease after an allogeneic hematopoietic cell transplant. The chain recombines TRBV26 with TRBJ2-5; D perhaps matches TRBD1 (5 bases). The specimen was skin. This CDR3 reads CASSLYGQQDTQYF. The sequenced part of the CDR3 DNA is TGTGCCAGCAGTCTGTACGGACAACAAGACACCCAGTAC.